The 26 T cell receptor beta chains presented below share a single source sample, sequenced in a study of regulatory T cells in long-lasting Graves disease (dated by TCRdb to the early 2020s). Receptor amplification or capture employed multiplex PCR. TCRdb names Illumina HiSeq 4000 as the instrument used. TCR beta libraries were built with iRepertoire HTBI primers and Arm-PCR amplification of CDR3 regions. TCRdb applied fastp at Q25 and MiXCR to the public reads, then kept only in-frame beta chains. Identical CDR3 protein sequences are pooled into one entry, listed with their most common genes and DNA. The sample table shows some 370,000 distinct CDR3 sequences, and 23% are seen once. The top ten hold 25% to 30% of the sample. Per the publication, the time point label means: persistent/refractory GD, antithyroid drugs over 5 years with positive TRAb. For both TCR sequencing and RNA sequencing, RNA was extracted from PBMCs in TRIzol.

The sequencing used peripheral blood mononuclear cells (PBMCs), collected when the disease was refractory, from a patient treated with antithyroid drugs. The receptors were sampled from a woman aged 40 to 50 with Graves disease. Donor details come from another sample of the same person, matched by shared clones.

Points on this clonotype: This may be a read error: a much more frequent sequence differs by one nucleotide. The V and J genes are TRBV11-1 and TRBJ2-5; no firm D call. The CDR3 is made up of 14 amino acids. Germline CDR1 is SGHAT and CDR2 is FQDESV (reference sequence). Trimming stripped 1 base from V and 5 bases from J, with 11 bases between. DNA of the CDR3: TGTGCCAGCAGCTTAGGTCGAGGCCTTGAGACCCAGTACTTC. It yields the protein CASSLGRGLETQYF.

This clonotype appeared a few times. This chain's CDR3 is CASSVDGYGNQPQHF. The CDR3 bases are TGTGCCAGCAGCGTAGACGGGTATGGCAATCAGCCCCAGCATTTT. The gene calls are TRBV9 and TRBJ1-5; no definite D call. V lost 0 bases and J 2 bases, leaving 9 bases between the germline ends. This CDR3 has 15 residues. CDR1 SGDLS and CDR2 YYNGEE come from the germline V gene.

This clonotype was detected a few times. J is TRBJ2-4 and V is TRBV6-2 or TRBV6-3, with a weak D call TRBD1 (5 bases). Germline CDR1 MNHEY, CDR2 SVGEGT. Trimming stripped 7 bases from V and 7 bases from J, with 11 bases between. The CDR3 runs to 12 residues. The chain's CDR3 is CASNNQGNIQYF. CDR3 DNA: TGTGCCAGCAATAACCAGGGCAACATTCAGTACTTC.

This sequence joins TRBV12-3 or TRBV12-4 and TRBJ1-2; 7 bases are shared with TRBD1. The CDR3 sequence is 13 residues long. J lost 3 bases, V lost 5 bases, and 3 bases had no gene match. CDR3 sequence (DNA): TGTGCCAGCAGTGCAGGGACAGACTATGGCTACACCTTC. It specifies CASSAGTDYGYTF.

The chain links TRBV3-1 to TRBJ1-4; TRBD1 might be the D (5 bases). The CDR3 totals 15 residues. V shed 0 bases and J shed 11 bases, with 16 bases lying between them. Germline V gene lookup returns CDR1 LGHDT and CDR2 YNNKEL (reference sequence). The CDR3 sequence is CASSQEMTAFGKLFF. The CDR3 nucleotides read TGTGCCAGCAGCCAAGAGATGACAGCCTTTGGGAAACTGTTTTTT.

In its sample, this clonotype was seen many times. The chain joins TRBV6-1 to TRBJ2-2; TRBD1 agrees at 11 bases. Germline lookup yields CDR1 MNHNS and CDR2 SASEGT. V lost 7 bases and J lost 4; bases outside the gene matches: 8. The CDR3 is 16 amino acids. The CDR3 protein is CASTLDRGLPTGELFF. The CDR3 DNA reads TGTGCCAGCACTTTGGACAGGGGGCTTCCCACCGGGGAGCTGTTTTTT.

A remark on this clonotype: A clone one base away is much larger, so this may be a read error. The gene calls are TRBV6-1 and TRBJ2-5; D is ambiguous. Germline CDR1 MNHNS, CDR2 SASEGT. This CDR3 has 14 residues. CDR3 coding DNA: TGTGCCAGCAGTGAAGCCCCCGTACAAGAGACCCGGTACTTC. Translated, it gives CASSEAPVQETRYF.

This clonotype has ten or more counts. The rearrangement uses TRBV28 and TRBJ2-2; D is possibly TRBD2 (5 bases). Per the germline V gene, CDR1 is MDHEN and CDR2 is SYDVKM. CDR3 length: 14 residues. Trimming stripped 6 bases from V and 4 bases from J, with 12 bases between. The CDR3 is CASSLSGATGELFF. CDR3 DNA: TGTGCCAGCAGCTTAAGCGGAGCCACCGGGGAGCTGTTTTTT.

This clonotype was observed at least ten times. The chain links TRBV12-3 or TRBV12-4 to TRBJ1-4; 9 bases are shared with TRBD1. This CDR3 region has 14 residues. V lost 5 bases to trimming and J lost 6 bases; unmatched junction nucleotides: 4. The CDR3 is CASSGGTGYEKLFF. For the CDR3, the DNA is TGTGCCAGCAGTGGCGGGACAGGGTATGAAAAACTGTTTTTT.

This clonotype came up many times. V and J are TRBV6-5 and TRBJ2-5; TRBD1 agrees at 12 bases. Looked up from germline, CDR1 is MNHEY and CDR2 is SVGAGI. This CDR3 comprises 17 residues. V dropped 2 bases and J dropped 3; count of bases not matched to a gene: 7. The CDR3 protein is CASSYHLGQGAEETQYF. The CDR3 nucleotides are TGTGCCAGCAGTTACCATTTGGGACAGGGGGCCGAAGAGACCCAGTACTTC.

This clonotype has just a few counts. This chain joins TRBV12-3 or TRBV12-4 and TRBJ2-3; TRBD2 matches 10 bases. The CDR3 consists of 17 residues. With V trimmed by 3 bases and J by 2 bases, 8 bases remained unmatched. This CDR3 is CASSFGLAGASTDTQYF. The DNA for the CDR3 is TGTGCCAGCAGTTTCGGCCTAGCGGGAGCCTCCACAGATACGCAGTATTTT.

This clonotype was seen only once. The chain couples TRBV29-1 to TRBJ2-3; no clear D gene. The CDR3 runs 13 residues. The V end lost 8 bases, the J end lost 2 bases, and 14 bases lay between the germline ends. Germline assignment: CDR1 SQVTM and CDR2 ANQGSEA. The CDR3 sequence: CSQARRNTDTQYF. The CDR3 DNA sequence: TGCAGCCAGGCCAGGCGGAACACAGATACGCAGTATTTT.

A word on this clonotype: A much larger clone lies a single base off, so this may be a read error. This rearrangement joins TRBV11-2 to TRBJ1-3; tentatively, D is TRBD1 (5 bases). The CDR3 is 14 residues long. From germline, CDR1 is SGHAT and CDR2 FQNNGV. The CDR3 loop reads CASSLRQPGNTLYF. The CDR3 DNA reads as TGTGCCAGCAGCTTAAGACAGCCAGGAAACACCTTATATTTT. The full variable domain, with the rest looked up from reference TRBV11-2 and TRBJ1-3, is EAGVAQSPRYKIIEKRQSVAFWCNPISGHATLYWYQQILGQGPKLLIQFQNNGVVDDSQLPKDRFSAERLKGVDSTLKIQPAKLEDSAVYLCASSLRQPGNTLYFGEGSWLTVV.

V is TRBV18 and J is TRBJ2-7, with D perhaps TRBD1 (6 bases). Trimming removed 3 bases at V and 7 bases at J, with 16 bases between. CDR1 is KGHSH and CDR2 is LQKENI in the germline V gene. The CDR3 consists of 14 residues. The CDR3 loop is CASSPPGTPWEQYF. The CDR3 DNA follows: TGTGCCAGCTCACCTCCCGGGACACCGTGGGAGCAGTACTTC.

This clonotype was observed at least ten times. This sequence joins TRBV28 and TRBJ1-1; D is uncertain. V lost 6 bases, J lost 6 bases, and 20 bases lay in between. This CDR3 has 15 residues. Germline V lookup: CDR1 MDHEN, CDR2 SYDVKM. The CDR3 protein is CASRPPTLLWAEAFF. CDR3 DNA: TGTGCCAGCAGGCCACCGACCCTATTGTGGGCTGAAGCTTTCTTT.

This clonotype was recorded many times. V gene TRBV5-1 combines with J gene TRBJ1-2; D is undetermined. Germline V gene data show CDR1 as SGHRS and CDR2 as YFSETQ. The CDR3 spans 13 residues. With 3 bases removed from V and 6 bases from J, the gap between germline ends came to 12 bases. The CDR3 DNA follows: TGCGCCAGCAGCTCCTTTCGAGGAAATGGCTACACCTTC. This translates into CASSSFRGNGYTF.

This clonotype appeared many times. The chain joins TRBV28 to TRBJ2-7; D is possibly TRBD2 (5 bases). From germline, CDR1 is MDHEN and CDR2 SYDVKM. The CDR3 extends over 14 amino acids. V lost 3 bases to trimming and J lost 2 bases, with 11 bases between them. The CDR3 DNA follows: TGTGCCAGCAGTTTGGGAGCCAGCCCCTACGAGCAGTACTTC. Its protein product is CASSLGASPYEQYF. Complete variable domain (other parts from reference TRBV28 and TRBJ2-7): DVKVTQSSRYLVKRTGEKVFLECVQDMDHENMFWYRQDPGLGLRLIYFSYDVKMKEKGDIPEGYSVSREKKERFSLILESASTNQTSMYLCASSLGASPYEQYFGPGTRLTVT.

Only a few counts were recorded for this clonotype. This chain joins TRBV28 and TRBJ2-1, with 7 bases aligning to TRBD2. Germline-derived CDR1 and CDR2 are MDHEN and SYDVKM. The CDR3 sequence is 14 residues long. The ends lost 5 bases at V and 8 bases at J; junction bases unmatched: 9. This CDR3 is CASSLAGVLDEQFF. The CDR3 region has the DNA TGTGCCAGCAGTCTGGCGGGAGTGTTGGATGAGCAGTTCTTC.

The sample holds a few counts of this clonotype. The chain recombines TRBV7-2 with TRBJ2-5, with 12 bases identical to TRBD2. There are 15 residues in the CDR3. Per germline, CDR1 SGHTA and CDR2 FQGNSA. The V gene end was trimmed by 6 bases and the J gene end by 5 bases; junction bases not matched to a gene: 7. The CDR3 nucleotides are TGTGCCAGCAGGGCGCTAGCGGGAGGGCAGGAGACCCAGTACTTC. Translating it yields CASRALAGGQETQYF.

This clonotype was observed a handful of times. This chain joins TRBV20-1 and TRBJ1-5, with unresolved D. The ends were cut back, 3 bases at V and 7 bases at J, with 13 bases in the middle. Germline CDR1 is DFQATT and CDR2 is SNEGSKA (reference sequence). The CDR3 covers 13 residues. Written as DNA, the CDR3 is TGCAGTGCTAGTGAATCCAGAGTCCAGCCCCAGCATTTT. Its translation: CSASESRVQPQHF.

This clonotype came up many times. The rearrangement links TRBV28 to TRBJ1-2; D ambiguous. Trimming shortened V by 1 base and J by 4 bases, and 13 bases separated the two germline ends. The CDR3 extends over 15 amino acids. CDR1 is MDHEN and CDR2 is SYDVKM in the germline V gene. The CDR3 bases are TGTGCCAGCAGTTTATCTCTCTCAGGATTCTATGGCTACACCTTC. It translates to CASSLSLSGFYGYTF.

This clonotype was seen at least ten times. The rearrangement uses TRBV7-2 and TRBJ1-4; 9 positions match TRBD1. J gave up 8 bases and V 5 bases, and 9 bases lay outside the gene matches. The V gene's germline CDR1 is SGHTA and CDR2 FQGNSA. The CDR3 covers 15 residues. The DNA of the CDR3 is TGTGCCAGCAGCGTGCGGGGACAGGGTATCGAAAAACTGTTTTTT. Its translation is CASSVRGQGIEKLFF. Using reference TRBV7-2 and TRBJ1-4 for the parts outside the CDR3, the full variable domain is GAGVSQSPSNKVTEKGKDVELRCDPISGHTALYWYRQSLGQGLEFLIYFQGNSAPDKSGLPSDRFSAERTGGSVSTLTIQRTQQEDSAVYLCASSVRGQGIEKLFFGSGTQLSVL.

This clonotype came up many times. The CDR3 sequence: CASRSGQGGNTIYF. DNA of the CDR3: TGTGCCAGCAGGTCCGGACAGGGAGGAAACACCATATATTTT. The gene calls are TRBV28 and TRBJ1-3; 8 bases agree with TRBD1. Germline values: CDR1 MDHEN, CDR2 SYDVKM. Unmatched junction bases numbered 5, after V lost 6 bases and J lost 4 bases. CDR3 length equals 14 residues.

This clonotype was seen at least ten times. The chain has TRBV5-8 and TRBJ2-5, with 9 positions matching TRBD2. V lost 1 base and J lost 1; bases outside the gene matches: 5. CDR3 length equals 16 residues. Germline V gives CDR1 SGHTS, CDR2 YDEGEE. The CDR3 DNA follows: TGTGCCAGCAGCTTGCAAGTGACTAGCGGCCAAGAGACCCAGTACTTC. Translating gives CASSLQVTSGQETQYF.

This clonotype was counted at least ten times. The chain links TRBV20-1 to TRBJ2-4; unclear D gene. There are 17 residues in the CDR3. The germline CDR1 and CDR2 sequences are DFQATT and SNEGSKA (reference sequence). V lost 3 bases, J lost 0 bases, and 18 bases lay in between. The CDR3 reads CSARERTPDLAKNIQYF. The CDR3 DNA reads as TGCAGTGCTAGGGAAAGGACCCCGGACCTAGCCAAAAACATTCAGTACTTC.

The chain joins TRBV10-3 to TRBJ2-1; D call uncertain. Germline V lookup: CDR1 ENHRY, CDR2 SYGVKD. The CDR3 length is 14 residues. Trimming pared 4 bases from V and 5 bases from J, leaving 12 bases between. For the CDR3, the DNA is TGTGCCATCAGTGTCAGCAACAGTGACAATGAGCAGTTCTTC. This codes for CAISVSNSDNEQFF.